This TCR beta chain came from a study of shared clonotypes between healthy human individuals. Study details: Donors consisted of two women and a few men between 18 and 49. For every donor, three CD4 naive, three CD4 memory, two CD8 naive and one CD8 memory plates were used.

CDR3 length: 18 residues. Trimming at V came to 1 base and at J to 3 bases, leaving 6 bases not matched to a gene. The germline V gene has CDR1 LNHDA and CDR2 SQIVND (reference sequence). This clone was observed a few times. Its specificity is unknown. Sequenced by immunoSEQ multiplex PCR; TCRdb stores in-frame clones only, minus some. The repertoire holds roughly 640,000 clones, with about 74% as singletons. General study results and limits: Naive subsets generally had larger estimated richness than memory subsets.

This receptor was taken from a woman in her thirties in good health. The sample comprised memory CD4+ T cells sorted from blood. Subset given: CD45RA-negative fraction. This sequence joins TRBV19 and TRBJ2-2; 12 bases are shared with TRBD2. The CDR3 bases are TGTGCCAGTAGTATAGGACTAGCGGGAGTCGAAGACACCGGGGAGCTGTTTTTT. Encoded protein: CASSIGLAGVEDTGELFF.